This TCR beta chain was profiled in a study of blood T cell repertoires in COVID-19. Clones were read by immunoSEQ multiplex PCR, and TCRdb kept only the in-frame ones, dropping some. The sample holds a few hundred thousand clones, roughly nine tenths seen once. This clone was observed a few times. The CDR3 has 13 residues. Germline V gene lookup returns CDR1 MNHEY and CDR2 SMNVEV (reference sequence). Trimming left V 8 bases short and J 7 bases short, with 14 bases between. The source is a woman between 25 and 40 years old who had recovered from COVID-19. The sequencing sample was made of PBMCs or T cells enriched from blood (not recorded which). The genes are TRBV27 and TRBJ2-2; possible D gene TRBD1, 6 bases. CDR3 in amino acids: CASGQGSGGELFF. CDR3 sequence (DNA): TGTGCCAGCGGCCAGGGGTCGGGCGGGGAGCTGTTTTTT.